This T cell receptor (beta chain) was documented in a study of shared clonotypes between healthy human individuals. Study outcomes and limitations: Sequencing depth was expected to affect clonotype sharing among donors. Naive CD4 clonotypes were shared across a handful of donors at roughly 5%.

The CDR3 has 16 amino acids. Trimming left V 3 bases short and J 2 bases short, with 16 bases between. Germline V gives CDR1 SGHNT, CDR2 YYREEE (reference sequence). On this clone: Its antigen is currently unknown.

A CD45RA+ naive subset and a CD45RA-negative memory subset were split from CD4+ cells. TCRdb keeps only in-frame clones here, not all; method: immunoSEQ multiplex PCR. The sample holds around 1.1 million clones, roughly 80% seen once. This chain links TRBV5-4 with TRBJ2-3; no reliable D call. This TCR derives from a man aged 18 to 30 in good health. Some clones in this sample may be carry-over from other donors' samples. Sequences were obtained from memory CD4+ T cells from PBMCs. Indicated subset: CD45RA-negative fraction. The CDR3 sequence: CASSSRTRGATDTQYF. The CDR3 bases are TGTGCCAGCAGCTCGAGGACCAGAGGTGCCACAGATACGCAGTATTTT.